The entry below gives a single T cell receptor beta chain sequence along with its context. This sample was taken from a study of blood T cells in healthy people across ages. Through a sample-barcoded 5' primer and a J-beta primer mix, a second PCR was run for roughly 7 to 12 cycles. Template switching added a 12-random-nucleotide identifier to every cDNA molecule. TCRdb used MiXCR to reprocess the 5' RACE reads, holding one entry per CDR3 protein. The data contain just over 800,000 distinct CDR3 sequences, 62% of them seen just once; the ten biggest clones take up 25% to 30%. Donors were systemically healthy Caucasian individuals from Russia aged 6 to 90 years. A minimum of 6 micrograms of total RNA was extracted per sample. J lost 6 bases, V lost 1 base, and 7 bases had no gene match. The CDR3 has 16 residues. Germline lookup yields CDR1 MNHEY and CDR2 SMNVEV (reference sequence).

The sequencing input was blood. This chain links TRBV27 with TRBJ2-3, with 10 bases aligning to TRBD2. The sequence derives from a man aged 25 to 40 in good health. In DNA, the CDR3 is TGTGCCAGCAGTTTATACCTAGCGGGGGCAGGGGATACGCAGTATTTT. Protein sequence: CASSLYLAGAGDTQYF.